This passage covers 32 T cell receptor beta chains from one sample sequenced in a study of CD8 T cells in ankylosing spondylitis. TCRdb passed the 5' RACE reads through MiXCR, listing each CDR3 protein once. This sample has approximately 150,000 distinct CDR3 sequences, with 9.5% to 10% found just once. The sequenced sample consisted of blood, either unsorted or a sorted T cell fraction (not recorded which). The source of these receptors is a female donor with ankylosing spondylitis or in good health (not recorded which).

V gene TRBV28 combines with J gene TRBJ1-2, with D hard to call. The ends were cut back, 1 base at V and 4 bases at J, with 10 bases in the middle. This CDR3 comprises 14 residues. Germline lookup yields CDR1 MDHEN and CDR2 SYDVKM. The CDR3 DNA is TGTGCCAGCAGTTTATCGGACCAGCTCTATGGCTACACCTTC. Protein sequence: CASSLSDQLYGYTF.

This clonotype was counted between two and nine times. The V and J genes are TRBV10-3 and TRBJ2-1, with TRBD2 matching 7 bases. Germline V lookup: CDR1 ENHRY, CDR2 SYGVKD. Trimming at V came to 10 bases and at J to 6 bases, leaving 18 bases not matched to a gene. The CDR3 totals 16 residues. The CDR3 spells CATLEAGLPESNEQFF. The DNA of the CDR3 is TGTGCCACGCTGGAAGCGGGGCTACCAGAAAGCAATGAGCAGTTCTTC.

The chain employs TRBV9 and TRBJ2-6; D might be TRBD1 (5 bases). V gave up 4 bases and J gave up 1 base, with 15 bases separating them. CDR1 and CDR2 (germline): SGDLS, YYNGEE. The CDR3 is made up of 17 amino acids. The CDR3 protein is CASSPRTSPSGANVLTF. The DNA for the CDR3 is TGTGCCAGCAGCCCCCGGACATCGCCTTCTGGGGCCAACGTCCTGACTTTC.

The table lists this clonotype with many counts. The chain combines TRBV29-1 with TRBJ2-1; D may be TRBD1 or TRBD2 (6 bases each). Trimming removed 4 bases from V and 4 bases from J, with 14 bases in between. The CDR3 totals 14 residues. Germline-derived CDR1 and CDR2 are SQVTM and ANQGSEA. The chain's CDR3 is CSVGGGGTYNEQFF. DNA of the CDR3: TGCAGCGTTGGAGGGGGAGGTACATACAATGAGCAGTTCTTC.

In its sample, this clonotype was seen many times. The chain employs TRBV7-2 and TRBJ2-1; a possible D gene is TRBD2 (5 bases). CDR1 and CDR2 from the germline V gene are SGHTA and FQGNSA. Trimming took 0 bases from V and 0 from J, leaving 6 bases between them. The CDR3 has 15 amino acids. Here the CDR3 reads CASSLAGSSYNEQFF. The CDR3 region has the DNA TGTGCCAGCAGCTTAGCGGGGAGCTCCTACAATGAGCAGTTCTTC.

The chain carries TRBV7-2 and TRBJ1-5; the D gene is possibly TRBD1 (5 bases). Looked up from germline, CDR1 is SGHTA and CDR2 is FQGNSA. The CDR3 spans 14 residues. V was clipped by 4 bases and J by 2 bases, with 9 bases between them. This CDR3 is CASSSLTGNQPQHF. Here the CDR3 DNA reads TGTGCCAGCAGCTCCCTGACAGGCAATCAGCCCCAGCATTTT.

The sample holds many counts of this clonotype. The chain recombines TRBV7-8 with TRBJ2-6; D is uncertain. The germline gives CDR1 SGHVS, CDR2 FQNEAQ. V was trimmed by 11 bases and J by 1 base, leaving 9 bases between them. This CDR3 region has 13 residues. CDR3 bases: TGTGCCGGACGGAGTTCTGGGGCCAACGTCCTGACTTTC. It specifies CAGRSSGANVLTF.

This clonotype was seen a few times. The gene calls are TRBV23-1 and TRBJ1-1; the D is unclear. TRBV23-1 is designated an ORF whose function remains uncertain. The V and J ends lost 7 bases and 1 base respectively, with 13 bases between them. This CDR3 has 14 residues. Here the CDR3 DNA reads TGCGCCAGCACCGGGTTTAATCAGAACACTGAAGCTTTCTTT. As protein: CASTGFNQNTEAFF.

The CDR3 spells CASSPAGTVGKKTQYF. The CDR3 DNA reads as TGTGCCAGCTCACCGGCGGGGACGGTGGGTAAGAAGACCCAGTACTTC. The gene calls are TRBV18 and TRBJ2-5, with D maybe TRBD2 (6 bases). Germline V lookup: CDR1 KGHSH, CDR2 LQKENI. This CDR3 comprises 16 residues. The V end lost 3 bases, the J end lost 6 bases, and 20 bases lay between the germline ends.

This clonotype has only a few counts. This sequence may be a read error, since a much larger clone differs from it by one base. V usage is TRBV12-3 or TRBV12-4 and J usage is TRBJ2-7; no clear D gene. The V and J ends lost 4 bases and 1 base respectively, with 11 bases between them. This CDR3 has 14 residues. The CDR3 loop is CASSYTEASYEQYF. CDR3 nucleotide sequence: TGTGCCAGCAGTTACACAGAGGCATCCTACGAGCAGTACTTC.

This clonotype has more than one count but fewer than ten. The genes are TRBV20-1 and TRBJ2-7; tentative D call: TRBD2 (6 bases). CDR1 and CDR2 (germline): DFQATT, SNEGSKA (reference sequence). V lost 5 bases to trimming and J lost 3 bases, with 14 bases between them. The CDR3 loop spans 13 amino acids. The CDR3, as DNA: TGCAGTGCTTTGAGGACTACCTACTACGAGCAGTACTTC. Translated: CSALRTTYYEQYF.

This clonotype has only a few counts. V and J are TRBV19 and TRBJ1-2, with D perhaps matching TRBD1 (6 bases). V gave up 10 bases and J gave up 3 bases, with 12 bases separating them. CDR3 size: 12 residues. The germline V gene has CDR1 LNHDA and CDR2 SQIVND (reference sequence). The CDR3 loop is CATGTNYYGYTF. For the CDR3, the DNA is TGTGCCACCGGGACAAACTACTATGGCTACACCTTC.

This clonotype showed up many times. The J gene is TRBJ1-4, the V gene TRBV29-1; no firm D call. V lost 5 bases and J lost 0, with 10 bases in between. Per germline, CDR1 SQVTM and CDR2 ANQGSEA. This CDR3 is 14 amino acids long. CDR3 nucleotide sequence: TGCAGCGTTAACGACCCAACAACTAATGAAAAACTGTTTTTT. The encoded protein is CSVNDPTTNEKLFF.

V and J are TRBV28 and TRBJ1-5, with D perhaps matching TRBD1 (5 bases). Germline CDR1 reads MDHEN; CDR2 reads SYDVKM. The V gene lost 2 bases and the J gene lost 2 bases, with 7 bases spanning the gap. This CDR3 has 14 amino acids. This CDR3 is CASSLKGGNQPQHF. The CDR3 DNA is TGTGCCAGCAGTTTAAAAGGGGGCAATCAGCCCCAGCATTTT.

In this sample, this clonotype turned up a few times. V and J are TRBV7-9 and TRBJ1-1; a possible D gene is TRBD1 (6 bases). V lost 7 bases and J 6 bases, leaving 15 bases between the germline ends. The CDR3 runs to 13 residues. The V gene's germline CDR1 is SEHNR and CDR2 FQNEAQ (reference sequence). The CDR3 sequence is CASIGGGAAEAFF. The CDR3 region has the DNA TGTGCCAGCATAGGAGGGGGGGCAGCTGAAGCTTTCTTT.

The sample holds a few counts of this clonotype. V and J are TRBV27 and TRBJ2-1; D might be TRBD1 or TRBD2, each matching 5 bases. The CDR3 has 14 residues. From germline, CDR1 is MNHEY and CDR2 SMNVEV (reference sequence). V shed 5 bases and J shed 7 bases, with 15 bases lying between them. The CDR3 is CASSPLGAWNEQFF. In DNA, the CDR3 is TGTGCCAGCAGTCCGCTCGGGGCATGGAATGAGCAGTTCTTC.

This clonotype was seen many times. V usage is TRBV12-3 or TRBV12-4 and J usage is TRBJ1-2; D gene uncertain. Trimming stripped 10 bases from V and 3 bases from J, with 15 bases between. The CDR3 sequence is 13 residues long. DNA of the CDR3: TGTGCCACGATCAGGACGGGAGACTATGGCTACACCTTC. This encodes CATIRTGDYGYTF.

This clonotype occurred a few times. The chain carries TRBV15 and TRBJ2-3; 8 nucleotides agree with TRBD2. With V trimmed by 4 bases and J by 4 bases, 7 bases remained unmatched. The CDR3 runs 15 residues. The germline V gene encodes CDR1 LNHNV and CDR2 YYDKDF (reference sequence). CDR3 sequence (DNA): TGTGCCACCAGCACTTCGGGAGGGCCCGCAGATACGCAGTATTTT. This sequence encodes CATSTSGGPADTQYF.

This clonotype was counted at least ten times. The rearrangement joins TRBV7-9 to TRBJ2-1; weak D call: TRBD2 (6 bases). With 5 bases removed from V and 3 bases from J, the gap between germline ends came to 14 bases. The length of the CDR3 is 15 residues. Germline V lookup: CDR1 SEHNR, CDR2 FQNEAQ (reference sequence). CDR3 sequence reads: CASSATGLHYNEQFF. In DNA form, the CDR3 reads TGTGCCAGCAGCGCAACGGGACTCCACTACAATGAGCAGTTCTTC.

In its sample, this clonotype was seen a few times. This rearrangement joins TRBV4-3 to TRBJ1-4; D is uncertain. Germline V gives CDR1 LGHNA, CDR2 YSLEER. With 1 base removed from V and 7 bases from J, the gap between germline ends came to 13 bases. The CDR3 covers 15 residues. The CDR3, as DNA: TGCGCCAGCAGCCAAGGGGTGTCCGGGATTGAAAAACTGTTTTTT. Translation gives CASSQGVSGIEKLFF.

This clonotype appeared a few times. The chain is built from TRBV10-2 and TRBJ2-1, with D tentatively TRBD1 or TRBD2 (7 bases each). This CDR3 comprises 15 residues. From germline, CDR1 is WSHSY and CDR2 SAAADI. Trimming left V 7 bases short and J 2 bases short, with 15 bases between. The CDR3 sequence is CASKGGGLTYNEQFF. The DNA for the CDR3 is TGCGCCAGCAAGGGAGGGGGCTTGACCTACAATGAGCAGTTCTTC.

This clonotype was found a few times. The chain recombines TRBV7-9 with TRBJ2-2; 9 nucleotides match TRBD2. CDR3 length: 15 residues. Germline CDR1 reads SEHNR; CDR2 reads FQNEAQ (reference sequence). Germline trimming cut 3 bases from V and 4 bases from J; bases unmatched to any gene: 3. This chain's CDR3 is CASSFGSGSTGELFF. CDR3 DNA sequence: TGTGCCAGCAGCTTTGGTAGCGGGAGCACCGGGGAGCTGTTTTTT.

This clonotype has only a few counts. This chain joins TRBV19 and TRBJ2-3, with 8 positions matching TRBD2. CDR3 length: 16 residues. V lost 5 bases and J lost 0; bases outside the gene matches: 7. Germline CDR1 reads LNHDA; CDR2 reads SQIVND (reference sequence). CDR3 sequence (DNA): TGTGCCAGTAGTCCCCATAGCGGGACGAGCACAGATACGCAGTATTTT. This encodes CASSPHSGTSTDTQYF.

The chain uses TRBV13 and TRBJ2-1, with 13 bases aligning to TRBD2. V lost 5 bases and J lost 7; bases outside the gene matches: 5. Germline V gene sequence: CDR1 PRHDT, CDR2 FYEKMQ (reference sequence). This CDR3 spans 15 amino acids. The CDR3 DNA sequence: TGTGCCAGCAGCCTACTAGCGGGAGGGATGAATGAGCAGTTCTTC. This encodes CASSLLAGGMNEQFF.

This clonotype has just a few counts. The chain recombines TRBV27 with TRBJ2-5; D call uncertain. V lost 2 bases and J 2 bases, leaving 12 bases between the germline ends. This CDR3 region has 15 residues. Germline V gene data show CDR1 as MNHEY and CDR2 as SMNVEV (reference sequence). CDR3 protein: CASSLPPARQETQYF. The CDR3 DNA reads TGTGCCAGCAGTTTACCCCCGGCCCGTCAAGAGACCCAGTACTTC.

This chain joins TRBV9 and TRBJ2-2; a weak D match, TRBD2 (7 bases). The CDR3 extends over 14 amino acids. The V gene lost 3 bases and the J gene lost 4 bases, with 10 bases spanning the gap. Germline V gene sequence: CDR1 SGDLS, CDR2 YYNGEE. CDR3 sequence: CASSEGGSTGELFF. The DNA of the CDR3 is TGTGCCAGCAGCGAGGGGGGGAGCACCGGGGAGCTGTTTTTT.

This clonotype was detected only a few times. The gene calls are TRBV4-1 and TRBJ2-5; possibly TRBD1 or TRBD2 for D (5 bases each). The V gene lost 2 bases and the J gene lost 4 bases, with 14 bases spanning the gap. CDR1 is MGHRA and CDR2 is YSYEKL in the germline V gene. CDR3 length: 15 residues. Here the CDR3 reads CASSQSPGRGETQYF. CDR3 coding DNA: TGCGCCAGCAGCCAATCGCCGGGAAGGGGAGAGACCCAGTACTTC.

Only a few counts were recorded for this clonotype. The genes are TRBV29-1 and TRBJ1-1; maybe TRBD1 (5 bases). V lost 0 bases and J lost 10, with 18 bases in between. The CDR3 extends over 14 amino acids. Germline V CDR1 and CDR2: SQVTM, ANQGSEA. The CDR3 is CSVEDPAGYSPAFF. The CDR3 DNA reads TGCAGCGTTGAAGATCCAGCAGGGTACTCCCCAGCTTTCTTT.

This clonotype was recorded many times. CDR3 residues: CASSQRNSPLHF. The CDR3 region has the DNA TGCGCCAGCAGCCAAAGAAATTCACCCCTCCACTTT. This chain uses TRBV4-3 with TRBJ1-6; D unresolved. The V and J ends lost 2 bases and 7 bases respectively, with 3 bases between them. The CDR3 runs 12 residues. Germline V gene lookup returns CDR1 LGHNA and CDR2 YSLEER.

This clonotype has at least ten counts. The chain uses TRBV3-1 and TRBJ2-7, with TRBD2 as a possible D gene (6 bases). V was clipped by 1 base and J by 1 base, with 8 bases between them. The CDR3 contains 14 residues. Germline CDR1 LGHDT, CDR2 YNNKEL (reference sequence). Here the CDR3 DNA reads TGTGCCAGCAGCCAAGGGGGGGTTTCCTACGAGCAGTACTTC. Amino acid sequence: CASSQGGVSYEQYF.

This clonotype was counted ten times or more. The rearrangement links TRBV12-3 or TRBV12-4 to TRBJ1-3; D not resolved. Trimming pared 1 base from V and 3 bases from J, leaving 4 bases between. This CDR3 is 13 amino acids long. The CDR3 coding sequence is TGTGCCAGCAGTTTAGGGGGTGGAAACACCATATATTTT. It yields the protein CASSLGGGNTIYF.

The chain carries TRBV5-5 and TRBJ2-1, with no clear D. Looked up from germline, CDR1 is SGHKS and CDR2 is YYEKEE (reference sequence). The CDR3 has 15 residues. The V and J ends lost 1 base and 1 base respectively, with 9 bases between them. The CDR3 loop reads CASSLHSRSYNEQFF. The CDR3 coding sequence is TGTGCCAGCAGCTTGCACTCCCGGTCCTACAATGAGCAGTTCTTC.